This TCR beta chain was captured by sequencing in a study of spatial heterogeneity in lung cancer. Each CDR3 protein gets one entry after TCRdb re-called the 5' RACE reads with MiXCR. The sample yields some 100,000 distinct CDR3 sequences, 12% seen once. Regarding time point: sample taken at primary tumor resection. No cells were sorted before sequencing. The whole RNA sequenced was extracted from tumor, nontumor lung or frozen PBMC. V gave up 4 bases and J gave up 7 bases; unmatched junction bases: 2. There are 15 residues in the CDR3. At least ten counts were recorded for this clonotype. The chain combines TRBV12-3 or TRBV12-4 with TRBJ2-3, with 16 bases lining up with TRBD2. The receptor was derived from a male donor with early-stage non-small cell lung cancer. This specimen consisted of PBMCs, obtained at surgery. CDR3 in amino acids: CASSSGLAGGNTQYF. In nucleotides, the CDR3 is TGTGCCAGCAGTTCGGGACTAGCGGGAGGGAATACGCAGTATTTT.